What follows is one TCR beta chain and its context. Germline CDR1 SNHLY, CDR2 FYNNEI. This CDR3 is built from 15 residues. J lost 5 bases, V lost 4 bases, and 10 bases had no gene match. In the authors' methods: Estimation of nucleated cell counts was performed using reference gene primer amplification. Profiling relied on immunoSEQ multiplex PCR, and the TCRdb table lists in-frame clones only, not all of them. V, J and clone size were drawn from that table, and D and trimming were deduced from the DNA. The data contain around 240,000 clones, approximately 86% of them singletons. This record comes from a study of blood T cell repertoires in COVID-19. Study context: Donors in the United States, Italy and Spain gave samples during acute or convalescent COVID-19. Sources were T cells, B-cell-depleted T cells, or PBMCs; the material itself was cDNA or gDNA.

The rearrangement links TRBV2 to TRBJ2-7, with 8 bases matching TRBD2. The specimen sequenced was peripheral blood. The receptor's source is a woman in her twenties or thirties who had recovered from COVID-19. Here the CDR3 DNA reads TGTGCCAGCAGTGGACAGGTCTCCGGGGGGGACGAGCAGTACTTC. Amino acid sequence: CASSGQVSGGDEQYF.